Included here is one T cell receptor beta chain sequence, with context. The data stem from a study of blood T cell repertoires in COVID-19. About the research overall: Collection of acute and convalescent COVID-19 samples took place in the United States, Italy and Spain. Nucleic acid was either cDNA or gDNA, and it came from T cells, B-cell-depleted T cells, or PBMCs.

The authors' processing: For nucleated cells, counts were estimated from reference gene primer amplification. Sequencing was performed with immunoSEQ multiplex PCR; in TCRdb, only in-frame clones are kept and a portion is missing. The D gene and trimming were derived from the DNA, and the V and J assignments and clone size from that table. The sample yields just over 150,000 clones, about four fifths seen once. This TCR derives from a man in his sixties with acute or convalescent COVID-19. The source material was peripheral blood.

The CDR3: CASSHGGTAQYF. The CDR3 DNA follows: TGTGCCAGCAGCCACGGGGGGACGGCACAGTATTTT. The V and J genes are TRBV7-3 and TRBJ2-3, with 7 nucleotides matching TRBD2. The germline CDR1 and CDR2 sequences are SGHTA and FQGTGA. V shed 5 bases and J 12 bases; nucleotides not matched to a gene: 8. The CDR3 is 12 amino acids.